Shown below are 27 T cell receptor beta chains from a single sample sequenced in a study of radiation and T cells in renal cell carcinoma. Here immunoSEQ multiplex PCR was the method, and the copy in TCRdb shows in-frame clones only, minus some. Among over 120,000 clones listed, approximately 86% were seen once. Time point meaning: blood 4 weeks post-SBRT, at nephrectomy. The treatment is: 15 Gy SBRT to primary tumor, nephrectomy 4 weeks later. The starting material was blood, obtained from a patient whose treatment included radiotherapy and nephrectomy. These receptor sequences come from a woman between 50 and 59 years old with renal cell carcinoma.

This clone was seen a handful of times. The chain is built from TRBV25-1 and TRBJ1-1, with a possible D match to TRBD1 (5 bases). CDR1 is MGHDK, CDR2 SYGVNS, per germline. V was pared by 6 bases and J by 0 bases, with 11 bases between. The CDR3 has 14 amino acids. The CDR3 DNA sequence: TGTGCCAGCAGGACCGGGACCTTGAACACTGAAGCTTTCTTT. It translates to CASRTGTLNTEAFF.

The CDR3 spells CASSLKDSNQPQHF. In DNA, the CDR3 is TGTGCCAGCAGTTTGAAAGATAGCAATCAGCCCCAGCATTTT. The genes are TRBV27 and TRBJ1-5, with D hard to call. The V gene lost 3 bases and the J gene lost 0 bases, with 6 bases spanning the gap. The CDR3 is 14 residues long. Germline-derived CDR1 and CDR2 are MNHEY and SMNVEV (reference sequence).

CDR3 sequence: CASSIWSGRPTKGEQFF. CDR3 nucleotides: TGTGCCAGTAGTATATGGAGCGGGAGGCCCACCAAGGGTGAGCAGTTCTTC. The chain recombines TRBV19 with TRBJ2-1; 9 bases are shared with TRBD2. The CDR3 loop spans 17 amino acids. Trimming removed 2 bases from V and 9 bases from J; junction bases left unmatched: 14. CDR1 is LNHDA and CDR2 is SQIVND in the germline V gene (reference sequence).

J is TRBJ1-6 and V is TRBV4-1; 7 bases are a match to TRBD1. This CDR3 contains 15 residues. Germline-derived CDR1 and CDR2 are MGHRA and YSYEKL. J gave up 10 bases and V 0 bases, and 6 bases lay outside the gene matches. The CDR3 loop is CASSQDTGVGSPLHF. CDR3 DNA: TGCGCCAGCAGCCAAGACACAGGGGTAGGATCACCCCTCCACTTT.

Note on this clone: This same CDR3 is encoded by further DNA sequences in the sample. The gene calls are TRBV6-5 and TRBJ1-1; D ambiguous. This CDR3 has 14 amino acids. The V and J ends lost 0 bases and 1 base respectively, with 6 bases between them. From germline, CDR1 is MNHEY and CDR2 SVGAGI. The CDR3 DNA follows: TGTGCCAGCAGTTACTCGAGAGAGAACACTGAAGCTTTCTTT. Its translation: CASSYSRENTEAFF.

The V and J genes are TRBV5-4 and TRBJ2-5; 10 bases are a match to TRBD1. The CDR3 is 14 amino acids. Trimming at V came to 4 bases and at J to 3 bases, leaving 3 bases not matched to a gene. CDR1 is SGHNT and CDR2 is YYREEE in the germline V gene (reference sequence). DNA for the CDR3: TGTGCCAGCAGCAAAGGGACAGGGGAAGAGACCCAGTACTTC. Its translation is CASSKGTGEETQYF.

This chain links TRBV4-3 with TRBJ1-3; D not certain. The CDR3 length is 18 residues. Germline CDR1 is LGHNA and CDR2 is YSLEER. V was cut by 0 bases and J by 2 bases, with 17 bases left in between. The CDR3 here is CASSQDFGSFVAGNTIYF. The CDR3 nucleotides are TGCGCCAGCAGCCAAGATTTTGGCAGCTTCGTCGCTGGAAACACCATATATTTT.

The chain joins TRBV7-2 to TRBJ2-1; TRBD2 matches 8 bases. The length of the CDR3 is 17 residues. CDR1 is SGHTA and CDR2 is FQGNSA in the germline V gene. With V trimmed by 3 bases and J by 8 bases, 15 bases remained unmatched. The chain's CDR3 is CASSFTGAGGRGDEQFF. CDR3 nucleotide sequence: TGTGCCAGCAGCTTTACGGGTGCGGGAGGCAGGGGCGATGAGCAGTTCTTC.

The J gene is TRBJ2-7, the V gene TRBV28, with D unclear. CDR3 length equals 12 residues. Trimming pared 6 bases from V and 12 bases from J, leaving 18 bases between. CDR1 is MDHEN and CDR2 is SYDVKM in the germline V gene. The CDR3 nucleotides are TGTGCCAGCAGCCTGTCCTCGACTTCTGGGTACTTC. It yields the protein CASSLSSTSGYF.

This clone has only a few counts. The chain uses TRBV7-9 and TRBJ1-2; 8 bases are shared with TRBD1. The CDR3 loop spans 14 amino acids. CDR1 SEHNR and CDR2 FQNEAQ come from the germline V gene (reference sequence). The V gene end was trimmed by 5 bases and the J gene end by 3 bases; junction bases not matched to a gene: 5. The CDR3 loop is CASSHLTGDYGYTF. CDR3 bases: TGTGCCAGCAGCCATTTGACAGGGGACTATGGCTACACCTTC.

The CDR3, as DNA: TGTGCCAGCAGCGTAGGTGGGGGAGACCGCACAGATACGCAGTATTTT. Its protein is CASSVGGGDRTDTQYF. V and J are TRBV9 and TRBJ2-3; D assignment may be TRBD1 or TRBD2 (5 bases each). The CDR3 runs 16 residues. Looked up from germline, CDR1 is SGDLS and CDR2 is YYNGEE. V was clipped by 0 bases and J by 1 base, with 12 bases between them.

The chain has TRBV13 and TRBJ2-5, with 13 bases identical to TRBD2. Matching the DNA end better, TRBJ2-7 makes the J call doubtful. Germline assignment: CDR1 PRHDT and CDR2 FYEKMQ (reference sequence). CDR3 length: 18 amino acids. CDR3 loop: CASRLRSTPGLAGYEQYF. The CDR3 nucleotides are TGTGCCAGCAGGTTACGCAGTACCCCGGGACTAGCGGGGTACGAGCAGTACTTC.

This clone appeared a few times. The rearrangement uses TRBV28 and TRBJ2-7; no clear D. This CDR3 spans 14 amino acids. Deletions cut 2 bases from V and 4 bases from J, with 12 bases between. Germline CDR1 and CDR2: MDHEN and SYDVKM. In DNA, the CDR3 is TGTGCCAGCAGTTTACTCCGGCTTCTTTACGAGCAGTACTTC. Translation gives CASSLLRLLYEQYF.

The chain couples TRBV10-1 to TRBJ2-7; TRBD1 agrees at 8 bases. V was clipped by 8 bases and J by 2 bases; unmatched bases: 5. The CDR3 consists of 13 residues. Germline V gene lookup returns CDR1 WNHNN and CDR2 SYGVQD (reference sequence). The CDR3 nucleotides read TGCGCCAGCGGCGGACAGGGCGCCTACGAGCAGTACTTC. Protein sequence: CASGGQGAYEQYF.

This chain connects TRBV27 to TRBJ2-7; 7 bases match TRBD1. Trimming took 6 bases from V and 2 from J; bases not matched to a gene: 7. Germline CDR1 MNHEY, CDR2 SMNVEV (reference sequence). This CDR3 has 14 amino acids. The CDR3, as DNA: TGTGCCAGCAGCCCAGGACAGGTGCCCTACGAGCAGTACTTC. It yields the protein CASSPGQVPYEQYF.

The CDR3 bases are TGTGCCAGCAGCTTAGGGCGTCTGGAGACCCAGTACTTC. It specifies CASSLGRLETQYF. The V and J genes are TRBV11-2 and TRBJ2-5; D is unclear. The germline V gene encodes CDR1 SGHAT and CDR2 FQNNGV. The CDR3 loop spans 13 amino acids. With 1 base removed from V and 5 bases from J, the gap between germline ends came to 8 bases. Drawing the rest from reference TRBV11-2 and TRBJ2-5, the complete variable domain is EAGVAQSPRYKIIEKRQSVAFWCNPISGHATLYWYQQILGQGPKLLIQFQNNGVVDDSQLPKDRFSAERLKGVDSTLKIQPAKLEDSAVYLCASSLGRLETQYFGPGTRLLVL.

This clone was counted a few times. This sequence joins TRBV5-1 and TRBJ1-1, with 7 positions matching TRBD1. This CDR3 is 14 amino acids long. Trimming took 4 bases from V and 1 from J; bases not matched to a gene: 4. CDR1 is SGHRS and CDR2 is YFSETQ in the germline V gene. The CDR3 DNA sequence: TGCGCCAGCAGCATGACAGGGTCGAACACTGAAGCTTTCTTT. Protein sequence: CASSMTGSNTEAFF.

This chain joins TRBV25-1 and TRBJ1-6; D call uncertain. The germline V gene encodes CDR1 MGHDK and CDR2 SYGVNS. The germline V and J ends were trimmed by 3 bases and 8 bases, with 11 bases remaining between them. The CDR3 has 14 residues. The CDR3 sequence: CASSEIPRHSPLHF. As DNA, the CDR3 is TGTGCCAGCAGTGAGATACCGAGACATTCACCCCTCCACTTT.

This rearrangement joins TRBV7-9 to TRBJ2-1; TRBD2 matches 7 bases. The germline CDR1 and CDR2 sequences are SEHNR and FQNEAQ (reference sequence). The junction had 8 bases not matched to a gene; V was cut back by 4 bases and J by 5 bases. CDR3 size: 15 residues. CDR3 sequence reads: CASSSTSTPHNEQFF. CDR3 sequence (DNA): TGTGCCAGCAGCTCGACTAGCACCCCTCACAATGAGCAGTTCTTC.

This CDR3 is CASKVQGNTEAFF. CDR3 in DNA: TGCGCCAGCAAGGTACAGGGGAACACTGAAGCTTTCTTT. This sequence joins TRBV5-1 and TRBJ1-1, with a tentative D call TRBD1 (6 bases). Trimming removed 6 bases at V and 1 base at J, with 10 bases between. Germline loops: CDR1 SGHRS, CDR2 YFSETQ. This CDR3 has 13 amino acids.

V and J are TRBV28 and TRBJ2-2; D possibly matches TRBD1 or TRBD2 (6 bases each). CDR3 length: 15 amino acids. Trimming shortened V by 3 bases and J by 2 bases, and 10 bases separated the two germline ends. Germline CDR1 and CDR2: MDHEN and SYDVKM. DNA for the CDR3: TGTGCCAGCAGTTTGGGGGGACACAACACCGGGGAGCTGTTTTTT. Protein product: CASSLGGHNTGELFF.

This clone was counted a few times. The chain joins TRBV10-1 to TRBJ2-7; unclear D gene. Trimming pared 4 bases from V and 3 bases from J, leaving 10 bases between. Germline V CDR1 and CDR2: WNHNN, SYGVQD (reference sequence). CDR3 size: 13 residues. This chain's CDR3 is CASSVKSGYEQYF. CDR3 DNA: TGCGCCAGCAGTGTGAAGTCGGGCTACGAGCAGTACTTC.

The chain carries TRBV5-4 and TRBJ2-7; 8 nucleotides match TRBD1. CDR1 is SGHNT and CDR2 is YYREEE in the germline V gene (reference sequence). V trimming: 4 bases; J trimming: 1 base; junction bases outside the gene matches: 7. This CDR3 spans 15 amino acids. The CDR3 is CASSQGTGRSYEQYF. Here the CDR3 DNA reads TGTGCCAGCAGCCAAGGGACAGGCCGTTCCTACGAGCAGTACTTC.

The V and J genes are TRBV30 and TRBJ2-6; D may match TRBD1 or TRBD2 (5 bases each). The CDR3 is 14 residues long. CDR1 GTSNPN and CDR2 SVGIG come from the germline V gene (reference sequence). V was pared by 1 base and J by 4 bases, with 8 bases between. In DNA, the CDR3 is TGTGCCTGGAGTGGGAGGACAGGGGCCAACGTCCTGACTTTC. Amino acid sequence: CAWSGRTGANVLTF.

The chain joins TRBV7-9 to TRBJ1-1; D is possibly TRBD1 (5 bases). With 1 base removed from V and 3 bases from J, the gap between germline ends came to 9 bases. This CDR3 contains 14 residues. Germline V gene sequence: CDR1 SEHNR, CDR2 FQNEAQ (reference sequence). The CDR3 DNA reads as TGTGCCAGCAGCTTAGTTGGCAGGGACACTGAAGCTTTCTTT. Translated, it gives CASSLVGRDTEAFF.

Only one count was recorded for this clone. The rearrangement uses TRBV5-4 and TRBJ2-5; 9 bases are a match to TRBD2. Per the germline V gene, CDR1 is SGHNT and CDR2 is YYREEE (reference sequence). The CDR3 extends over 16 amino acids. V lost 4 bases and J lost 2; bases outside the gene matches: 9. The CDR3 coding sequence is TGTGCCAGCAGCCCCTGGGGTAGCGGGGGACAAGAGACCCAGTACTTC. This translates into CASSPWGSGGQETQYF.

V is TRBV7-6 and J is TRBJ1-3; 7 bases are a match to TRBD1. With 1 base clipped from V and 3 bases from J, the junction kept 3 bases outside the gene matches. This CDR3 contains 15 residues. The V gene's germline CDR1 is SGHVS and CDR2 FNYEAQ. The CDR3 sequence is CASSLVGTVGNTIYF. The CDR3 DNA reads as TGTGCCAGCAGCTTAGTCGGGACAGTTGGAAACACCATATATTTT.